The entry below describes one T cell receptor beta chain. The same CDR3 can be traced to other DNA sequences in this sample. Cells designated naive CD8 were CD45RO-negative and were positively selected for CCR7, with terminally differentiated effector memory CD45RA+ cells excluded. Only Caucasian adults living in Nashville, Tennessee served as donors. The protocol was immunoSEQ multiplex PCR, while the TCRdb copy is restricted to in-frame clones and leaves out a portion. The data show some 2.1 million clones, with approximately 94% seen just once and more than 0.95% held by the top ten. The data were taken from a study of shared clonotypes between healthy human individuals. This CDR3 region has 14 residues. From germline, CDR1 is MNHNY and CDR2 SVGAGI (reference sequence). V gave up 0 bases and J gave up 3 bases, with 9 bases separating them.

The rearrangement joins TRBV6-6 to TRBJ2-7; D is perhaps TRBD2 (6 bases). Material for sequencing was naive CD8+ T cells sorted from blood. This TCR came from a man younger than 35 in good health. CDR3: CASSYSSGDYEQYF. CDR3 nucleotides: TGTGCCAGCAGTTACTCTTCGGGAGACTACGAGCAGTACTTC.